These 8 T cell receptor beta chains share one sample of origin, sequenced in a study of shared clonotypes between healthy human individuals. The assay was immunoSEQ multiplex PCR, and TCRdb's table has in-frame clones only and misses some. The sample shows around 610,000 clones, approximately 96% of them seen only once. In the naive CD8 group, cells lacked CD45RO and were positively selected for CCR7, so terminally differentiated effector memory CD45RA+ cells were left out. The specimen was naive CD8+ T cells sorted from blood. These receptors were taken from a woman aged 25 to 39 in good health.

V and J are TRBV12-2 and TRBJ2-3. TRBV12-2 is designated a pseudogene. The CDR3 is made up of 14 amino acids. This CDR3 reads CASRLLRPTDTQYF. The DNA for the CDR3 is TGTGCAAGTCGCTTGCTACGACCCACAGATACGCAGTATTTT.

This chain links TRBV5-6 with TRBJ2-7, with TRBD1 matching 10 bases. CDR3 length equals 13 residues. The germline V gene encodes CDR1 SGHDT and CDR2 YYEEEE. V lost 4 bases to trimming and J lost 6 bases; unmatched junction nucleotides: 4. This CDR3 is CASSGWTGGEQYF. CDR3 DNA: TGTGCCAGCAGCGGATGGACAGGGGGCGAGCAGTACTTC.

The chain is built from TRBV27 and TRBJ2-5; 8 positions agree with TRBD1. The DNA end favors TRBJ2-7, so the J call may be wrong. The CDR3 extends over 14 amino acids. Looked up from germline, CDR1 is MNHEY and CDR2 is SMNVEV (reference sequence). CDR3 nucleotides: TGTGCCAGCAGTCTGACAGGGGCCAAAGTCGAGCAGTACTTC. Its protein is CASSLTGAKVEQYF.

This sequence joins TRBV2 and TRBJ1-1; D perhaps matches TRBD1 (5 bases). The V and J ends lost 4 bases and 1 base respectively, with 7 bases between them. This CDR3 contains 13 residues. Per the germline V gene, CDR1 is SNHLY and CDR2 is FYNNEI. The CDR3 DNA sequence: TGTGCCAGCAGTGTGACAGCGAACACTGAAGCTTTCTTT. Encoded protein: CASSVTANTEAFF.

The chain joins TRBV7-9 to TRBJ2-7; 11 bases are a match to TRBD2. CDR1 and CDR2 from the germline V gene are SEHNR and FQNEAQ (reference sequence). The length of the CDR3 is 16 residues. The V and J ends lost 6 bases and 4 bases, in that order; junction bases with no gene match: 11. CDR3 sequence reads: CASSLTGTSGVYEQYF. Written as DNA, the CDR3 is TGTGCCAGCAGTCTGACCGGGACTAGCGGAGTTTACGAGCAGTACTTC.

The rearrangement joins TRBV9 to TRBJ2-3, with 11 positions matching TRBD2. J lost 3 bases, V lost 0 bases, and 6 bases had no gene match. Germline CDR1 reads SGDLS; CDR2 reads YYNGEE. The CDR3 is 17 residues long. The CDR3 loop reads CASSVEVAGGGTDTQYF. The CDR3 DNA reads as TGTGCCAGCAGCGTAGAGGTAGCGGGAGGGGGTACAGATACGCAGTATTTT.

The rearrangement joins TRBV4-1 to TRBJ2-7; 7 bases align to TRBD2. Germline V gene sequence: CDR1 MGHRA, CDR2 YSYEKL. The CDR3 runs to 15 residues. With V trimmed by 3 bases and J by 3 bases, 8 bases remained unmatched. The CDR3 spells CASSQTPGLVYEQYF. CDR3 DNA sequence: TGCGCCAGCAGCCAGACGCCCGGACTAGTCTACGAGCAGTACTTC.

This clone was recorded once. The rearrangement uses TRBV29-1 and TRBJ2-2; no definite D call. The CDR3 consists of 16 residues. From germline, CDR1 is SQVTM and CDR2 ANQGSEA. V lost 1 base, J lost 1 base, and 13 bases lay in between. CDR3 residues: CSVEGPGRLNTGELFF. CDR3 nucleotides: TGCAGCGTTGAAGGGCCTGGCCGGCTGAACACCGGGGAGCTGTTTTTT.